The source of this TCR beta chain is a study of lymphopenia after photon versus proton radiotherapy. Whole-study results and caveats: Survival link was tested only in deceased patients; proton benefit remains a possibility. After lymphocyte nadir, photon-treated repertoires showed oligoclonal expansion, especially CD8+ Temra.

On this clone: Its antigen is unknown.

Trimming took 4 bases from V and 4 from J; bases not matched to a gene: 12. The CDR3 spans 16 residues. Germline lookup yields CDR1 SGHRS and CDR2 YFSETQ. The table came from immunoSEQ multiplex PCR; TCRdb's copy has only in-frame clones and leaves some out. The top ten clones hold around 10% of a sample with about 16,000 clones, over 75% of them seen once. The receptor was isolated from a man between 65 and 80 years old with pancreatic cancer. The J gene is TRBJ1-2, the V gene TRBV5-1; 8 bases fit TRBD1. The sequences come from peripheral blood, collected from a patient treated with proton-based radiotherapy. The CDR3 here is CASSRAPGQALYGYTF. CDR3 in DNA: TGCGCCAGCAGCCGAGCTCCGGGACAGGCCCTCTATGGCTACACCTTC.